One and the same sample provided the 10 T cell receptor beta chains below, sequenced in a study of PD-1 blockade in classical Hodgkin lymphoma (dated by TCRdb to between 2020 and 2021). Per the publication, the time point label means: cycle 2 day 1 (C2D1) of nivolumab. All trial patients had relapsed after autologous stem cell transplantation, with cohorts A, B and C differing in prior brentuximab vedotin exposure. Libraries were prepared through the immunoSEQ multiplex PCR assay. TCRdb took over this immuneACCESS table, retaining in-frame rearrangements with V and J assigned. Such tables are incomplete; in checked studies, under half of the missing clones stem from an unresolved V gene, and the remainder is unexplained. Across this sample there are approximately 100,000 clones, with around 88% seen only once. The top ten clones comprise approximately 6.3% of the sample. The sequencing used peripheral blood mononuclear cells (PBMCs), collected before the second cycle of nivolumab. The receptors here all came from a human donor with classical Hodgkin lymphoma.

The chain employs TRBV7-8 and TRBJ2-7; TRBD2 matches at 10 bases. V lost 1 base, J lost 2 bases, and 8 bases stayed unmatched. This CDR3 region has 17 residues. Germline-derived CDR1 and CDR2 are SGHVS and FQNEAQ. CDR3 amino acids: CASSLGTSGYWTYEQYF. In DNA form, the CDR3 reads TGTGCCAGCAGCTTAGGGACTAGCGGATATTGGACCTACGAGCAGTACTTC.

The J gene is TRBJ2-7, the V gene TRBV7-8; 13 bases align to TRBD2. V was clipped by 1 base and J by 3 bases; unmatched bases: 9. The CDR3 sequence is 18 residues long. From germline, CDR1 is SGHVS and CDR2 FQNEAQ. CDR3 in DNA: TGTGCCAGCAGCTTAGGTAGGACTAGCGGGGGAGCCCGCTACGAGCAGTACTTC. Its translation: CASSLGRTSGGARYEQYF.

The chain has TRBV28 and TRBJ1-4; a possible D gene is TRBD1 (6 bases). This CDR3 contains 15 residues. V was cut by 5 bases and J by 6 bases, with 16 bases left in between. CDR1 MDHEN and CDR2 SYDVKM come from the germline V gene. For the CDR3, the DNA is TGTGCCAGCAGTATATTACAGGGCTCGGATGAAAAACTGTTTTTT. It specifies CASSILQGSDEKLFF. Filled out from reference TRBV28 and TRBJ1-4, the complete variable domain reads DVKVTQSSRYLVKRTGEKVFLECVQDMDHENMFWYRQDPGLGLRLIYFSYDVKMKEKGDIPEGYSVSREKKERFSLILESASTNQTSMYLCASSILQGSDEKLFFGSGTQLSVL.

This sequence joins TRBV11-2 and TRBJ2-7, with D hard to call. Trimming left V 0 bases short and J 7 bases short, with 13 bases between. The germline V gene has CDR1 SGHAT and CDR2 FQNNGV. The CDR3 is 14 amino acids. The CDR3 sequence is CASSLDRGDGEQYF. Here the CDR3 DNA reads TGTGCCAGCAGCTTAGATCGTGGGGATGGGGAGCAGTACTTC.

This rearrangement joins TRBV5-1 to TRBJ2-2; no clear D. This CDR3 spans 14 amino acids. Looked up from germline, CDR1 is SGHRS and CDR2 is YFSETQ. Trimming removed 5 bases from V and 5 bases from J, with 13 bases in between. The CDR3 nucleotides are TGCGCCAGCAGTCTTCAGGCTGCTACCGGGGAGCTGTTTTTT. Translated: CASSLQAATGELFF.

CDR3: CASRQGHGELFF. The CDR3 DNA follows: TGTGCCAGCAGACAGGGTCACGGGGAGCTGTTTTTT. The chain uses TRBV6-5 and TRBJ2-2; D is perhaps TRBD1 (6 bases). Trimming removed 6 bases from V and 7 bases from J, with 9 bases in between. The CDR3 extends over 12 amino acids. CDR1 MNHEY and CDR2 SVGAGI come from the germline V gene.

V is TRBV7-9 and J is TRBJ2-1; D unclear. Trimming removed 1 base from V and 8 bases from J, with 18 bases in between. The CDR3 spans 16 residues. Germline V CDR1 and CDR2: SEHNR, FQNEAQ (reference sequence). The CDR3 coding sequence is TGTGCCAGCAGCTTAGAATTCGCACGCCCGCGCGATGAGCAGTTCTTC. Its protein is CASSLEFARPRDEQFF.

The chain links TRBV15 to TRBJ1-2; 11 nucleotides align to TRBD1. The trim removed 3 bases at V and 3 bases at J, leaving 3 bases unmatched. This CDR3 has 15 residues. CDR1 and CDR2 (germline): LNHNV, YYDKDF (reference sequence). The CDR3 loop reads CATSRDRGQDYGYTF. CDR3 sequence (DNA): TGTGCCACCAGCAGGGACAGGGGGCAGGACTATGGCTACACCTTC.

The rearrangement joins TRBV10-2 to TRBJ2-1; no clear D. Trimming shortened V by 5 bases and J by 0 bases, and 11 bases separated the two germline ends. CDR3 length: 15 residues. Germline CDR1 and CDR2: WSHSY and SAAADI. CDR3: CASSPDWTSYNEQFF. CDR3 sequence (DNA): TGCGCCAGCAGTCCCGACTGGACCTCCTACAATGAGCAGTTCTTC.

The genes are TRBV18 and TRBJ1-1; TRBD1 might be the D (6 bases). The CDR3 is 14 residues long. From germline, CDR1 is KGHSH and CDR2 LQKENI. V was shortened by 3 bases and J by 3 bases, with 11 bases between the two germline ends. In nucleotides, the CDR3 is TGTGCCAGCTCACCCTTAGGGGGGGACACTGAAGCTTTCTTT. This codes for CASSPLGGDTEAFF.